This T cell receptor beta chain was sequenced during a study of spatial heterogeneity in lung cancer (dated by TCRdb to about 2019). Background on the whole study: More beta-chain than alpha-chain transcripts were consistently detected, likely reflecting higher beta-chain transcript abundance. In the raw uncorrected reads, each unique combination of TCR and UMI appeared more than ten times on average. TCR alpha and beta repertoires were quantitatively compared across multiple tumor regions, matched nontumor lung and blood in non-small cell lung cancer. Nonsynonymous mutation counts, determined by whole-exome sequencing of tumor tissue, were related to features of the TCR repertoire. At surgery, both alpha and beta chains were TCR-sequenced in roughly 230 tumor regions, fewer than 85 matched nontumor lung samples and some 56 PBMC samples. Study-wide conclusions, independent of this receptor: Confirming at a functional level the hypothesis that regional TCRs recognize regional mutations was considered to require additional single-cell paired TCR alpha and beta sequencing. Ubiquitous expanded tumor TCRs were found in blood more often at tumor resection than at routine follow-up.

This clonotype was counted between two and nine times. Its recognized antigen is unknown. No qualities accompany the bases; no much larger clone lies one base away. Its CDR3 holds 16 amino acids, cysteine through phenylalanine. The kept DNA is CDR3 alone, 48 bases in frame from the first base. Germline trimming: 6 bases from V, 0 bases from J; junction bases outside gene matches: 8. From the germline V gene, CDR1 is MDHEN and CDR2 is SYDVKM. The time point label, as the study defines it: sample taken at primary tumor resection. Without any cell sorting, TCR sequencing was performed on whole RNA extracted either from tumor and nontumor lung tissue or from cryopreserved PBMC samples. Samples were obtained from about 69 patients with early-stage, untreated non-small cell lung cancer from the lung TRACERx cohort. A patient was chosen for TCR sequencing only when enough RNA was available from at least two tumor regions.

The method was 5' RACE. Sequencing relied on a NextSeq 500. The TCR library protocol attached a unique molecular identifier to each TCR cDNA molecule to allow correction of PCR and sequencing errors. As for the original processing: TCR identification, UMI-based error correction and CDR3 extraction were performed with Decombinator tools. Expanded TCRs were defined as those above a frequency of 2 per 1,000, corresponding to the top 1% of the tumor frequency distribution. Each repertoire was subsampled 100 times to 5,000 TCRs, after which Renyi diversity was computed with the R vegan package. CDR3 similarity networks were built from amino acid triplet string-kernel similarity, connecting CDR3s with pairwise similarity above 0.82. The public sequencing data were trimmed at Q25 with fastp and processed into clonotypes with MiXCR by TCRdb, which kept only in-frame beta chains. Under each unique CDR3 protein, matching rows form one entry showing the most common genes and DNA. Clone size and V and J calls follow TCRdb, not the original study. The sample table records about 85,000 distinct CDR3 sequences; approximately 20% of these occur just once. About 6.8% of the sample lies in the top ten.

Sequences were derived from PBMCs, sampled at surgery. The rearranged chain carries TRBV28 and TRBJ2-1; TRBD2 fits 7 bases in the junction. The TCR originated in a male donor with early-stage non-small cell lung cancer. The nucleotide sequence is TGTGCCAGCAGCGGGACTACCGCGAGCTCCTACAATGAGCAGTTCTTC. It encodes CASSGTTASSYNEQFF.